The present T cell receptor beta chain was sequenced within a study of monozygotic twins with inflammatory bowel disease. Following a re-call of the 5' RACE reads, TCRdb has one entry per CDR3 protein and lacks DNA. This sample contains 440,000 or so distinct CDR3 sequences. Specimen: blood. The source is a human donor with ulcerative colitis or Crohn's disease, or a healthy co-twin of an affected twin (not recorded which).

This chain's CDR3 is CAIRGTLDQPQHF. The rearrangement joins TRBV10-3 to TRBJ1-5; lacking DNA, the TRBD1 call made by TCRdb goes unchecked. The CDR3 runs to 13 residues. Germline V lookup: CDR1 ENHRY, CDR2 SYGVKD.